Following are 23 T cell receptor beta chains from one sample sequenced in a study of lymphopenia after photon versus proton radiotherapy. This table comes from immunoSEQ multiplex PCR, and its TCRdb copy is limited to in-frame clones, with some not included. The sample records around 18,000 clones, less than 90% being singletons. The sample here was peripheral blood, taken from a patient treated with proton-based radiotherapy. These receptors were collected from a man aged 65 to 85 with pancreatic cancer.

The chain recombines TRBV7-2 with TRBJ2-4; D possibly matches TRBD1 or TRBD2 (5 bases each). This CDR3 has 15 residues. Germline V CDR1 and CDR2: SGHTA, FQGNSA. The V end was cut by 5 bases, the J end by 7 bases, with 18 bases between. CDR3 region: CASSPQSGTKNIQYF. DNA of the CDR3: TGTGCCAGCAGCCCCCAGTCCGGGACGAAGAACATTCAGTACTTC.

This rearrangement joins TRBV19 to TRBJ2-1, with 7 nucleotides matching TRBD2. There are 15 residues in the CDR3. J was trimmed by 5 bases and V by 3 bases; bases with no gene match: 7. Germline lookup yields CDR1 LNHDA and CDR2 SQIVND (reference sequence). CDR3 residues: CASSMRTRYNNEQFF. The CDR3 nucleotides read TGTGCCAGTAGTATGAGGACTAGATACAACAATGAGCAGTTCTTC. Full variable domain (outside the CDR3, taken from reference TRBV19 and TRBJ2-1): DGGITQSPKYLFRKEGQNVTLSCEQNLNHDAMYWYRQDPGQGLRLIYYSQIVNDFQKGDIAEGYSVSREKKESFPLTVTSAQKNPTAFYLCASSMRTRYNNEQFFGPGTRLTVL.

This chain joins TRBV5-1 and TRBJ2-1, with D maybe TRBD2 (5 bases). The CDR3 has 17 residues. Looked up from germline, CDR1 is SGHRS and CDR2 is YFSETQ. V lost 3 bases to trimming and J lost 9 bases, with 25 bases between them. CDR3 loop: CASSSDFGEAAVREQFF. CDR3 sequence (DNA): TGCGCCAGCAGCTCCGACTTTGGGGAAGCGGCCGTACGTGAGCAGTTCTTC.

The rearrangement links TRBV2 to TRBJ2-7, with D unresolved. The CDR3 runs to 13 residues. V lost 4 bases, J lost 2 bases, and 9 bases lay in between. Germline CDR1 is SNHLY and CDR2 is FYNNEI. The CDR3, as DNA: TGTGCCAGCAGTGTTTTGGAAACCTACGAGCAGTACTTC. Translation: CASSVLETYEQYF.

This clone was detected once. The chain has TRBV5-1 and TRBJ2-1, with 12 nucleotides matching TRBD1. CDR3 length: 17 residues. J lost 9 bases, V lost 1 base, and 11 bases had no gene match. Germline V gene sequence: CDR1 SGHRS, CDR2 YFSETQ. The CDR3 DNA sequence: TGCGCCAGCAGCTTGACCGGGACAGGGGGCCGGAGGGGTGAGCAGTTCTTC. Translated, it gives CASSLTGTGGRRGEQFF.

The chain employs TRBV5-1 and TRBJ1-1; a possible D gene is TRBD1 (6 bases). Germline loops: CDR1 SGHRS, CDR2 YFSETQ. The CDR3 loop spans 17 amino acids. V lost 2 bases, J lost 2 bases, and 19 bases lay in between. CDR3 bases: TGCGCCAGCAGCTTCTATTCTACAGGGCAAGGAAACACTGAAGCTTTCTTT. This codes for CASSFYSTGQGNTEAFF. The full variable domain, rest sourced from reference TRBV5-1 and TRBJ1-1, is KAGVTQTPRYLIKTRGQQVTLSCSPISGHRSVSWYQQTPGQGLQFLFEYFSETQRNKGNFPGRFSGRQFSNSRSEMNVSTLELGDSALYLCASSFYSTGQGNTEAFFGQGTRLTVV.

The gene calls are TRBV6-5 and TRBJ1-6, with D possibly matching TRBD1 (5 bases). The CDR3 runs 15 residues. Germline V gives CDR1 MNHEY, CDR2 SVGAGI. Trimming cost V 2 bases and J 8 bases, with 13 bases left between them. CDR3 loop: CASSYREGPDSPLHF. CDR3 nucleotide sequence: TGTGCCAGCAGTTACAGGGAGGGACCAGATTCACCCCTCCACTTT.

This clone is categorized as medium-sized. V and J are TRBV4-2 and TRBJ1-3; D is unresolved. Germline lookup yields CDR1 LGHNA and CDR2 YNFKEQ. Trimming cost V 2 bases and J 7 bases, with 9 bases left between them. The CDR3 contains 13 residues. The CDR3 sequence: CASSQLIRNTIYF. The CDR3, as DNA: TGTGCCAGCAGCCAATTAATCAGGAACACCATATATTTT.

This chain uses TRBV5-1 with TRBJ2-7; 8 bases agree with TRBD2. Germline CDR1 and CDR2: SGHRS and YFSETQ. This CDR3 has 15 amino acids. V was clipped by 4 bases and J by 5 bases; unmatched bases: 11. Here the CDR3 reads CASSHSGLDYDEQYF. CDR3 DNA sequence: TGCGCCAGCAGCCATTCGGGACTAGATTATGACGAGCAGTACTTC.

The J gene is TRBJ2-2, the V gene TRBV11-2; 7 positions agree with TRBD2. There are 18 residues in the CDR3. Looked up from germline, CDR1 is SGHAT and CDR2 is FQNNGV. V dropped 2 bases and J dropped 3; count of bases not matched to a gene: 12. CDR3: CASSLMVGVAGDTGELFF. The CDR3 DNA sequence: TGTGCCAGCAGCTTAATGGTGGGCGTTGCGGGGGACACCGGGGAGCTGTTTTTT. The variable domain in full, with the rest retrieved from reference TRBV11-2 and TRBJ2-2, is EAGVAQSPRYKIIEKRQSVAFWCNPISGHATLYWYQQILGQGPKLLIQFQNNGVVDDSQLPKDRFSAERLKGVDSTLKIQPAKLEDSAVYLCASSLMVGVAGDTGELFFGEGSRLTVL.

The V and J genes are TRBV5-6 and TRBJ1-3; D is possibly TRBD1 (5 bases). Germline V gives CDR1 SGHDT, CDR2 YYEEEE. Trimming shortened V by 4 bases and J by 0 bases, and 14 bases separated the two germline ends. This CDR3 comprises 16 residues. CDR3 sequence (DNA): TGTGCCAGCAGCGCCCGGATCAGGGCCTCTGGAAACACCATATATTTT. It codes for CASSARIRASGNTIYF.

The genes are TRBV6-6 and TRBJ2-1; 12 bases map to TRBD2. Trimming at V came to 5 bases and at J to 8 bases, leaving 10 bases not matched to a gene. This CDR3 spans 16 amino acids. Per the germline V gene, CDR1 is MNHNY and CDR2 is SVGAGI (reference sequence). The chain's CDR3 is CASSPLPGLAGDEQFF. The CDR3 nucleotides are TGTGCCAGCAGTCCCCTACCGGGACTAGCGGGCGATGAGCAGTTCTTC.

The J gene is TRBJ2-4, the V gene TRBV19, with 11 positions matching TRBD1. The CDR3 covers 14 residues. CDR1 and CDR2 (germline): LNHDA, SQIVND (reference sequence). The V segment lost 3 bases and the J segment 9 bases; nucleotides outside the gene matches: 4. The CDR3 loop is CASSMGTGGSIQYF. Written as DNA, the CDR3 is TGTGCCAGTAGTATGGGGACAGGGGGAAGCATTCAGTACTTC.

The V call is TRBV4-1, the J call TRBJ1-4; D gene ambiguous. The CDR3 sequence is 12 residues long. V lost 0 bases, J lost 7 bases, and 3 bases lay in between. Germline V gene sequence: CDR1 MGHRA, CDR2 YSYEKL. CDR3 sequence: CASSQDGEKLFF. The CDR3 nucleotides are TGCGCCAGCAGCCAAGATGGTGAAAAACTGTTTTTT.

The sample holds one count of this clone. The genes are TRBV6-5 and TRBJ1-4, with D possibly TRBD1 on 5 matching bases. V gave up 6 bases and J gave up 5 bases, with 13 bases separating them. The length of the CDR3 is 14 residues. Germline V CDR1 and CDR2: MNHEY, SVGAGI. The chain's CDR3 is CASSPAGPNEKLFF. As DNA, the CDR3 is TGTGCCAGCAGCCCAGCAGGGCCGAATGAAAAACTGTTTTTT.

The chain combines TRBV5-1 with TRBJ2-3, with 7 bases aligning to TRBD1. Germline CDR1 is SGHRS and CDR2 is YFSETQ. The junction had 6 bases not matched to a gene; V was cut back by 0 bases and J by 2 bases. The CDR3 runs to 16 residues. The CDR3 region has the DNA TGCGCCAGCAGCTTGGAGGGGGCTCTAGACACAGATACGCAGTATTTT. Protein: CASSLEGALDTDTQYF. The full variable domain, completed using reference TRBV5-1 and TRBJ2-3, is KAGVTQTPRYLIKTRGQQVTLSCSPISGHRSVSWYQQTPGQGLQFLFEYFSETQRNKGNFPGRFSGRQFSNSRSEMNVSTLELGDSALYLCASSLEGALDTDTQYFGPGTRLTVL.

The chain links TRBV5-1 to TRBJ2-2; D may correspond to TRBD1 or TRBD2 (6 bases each). Germline CDR1 reads SGHRS; CDR2 reads YFSETQ. The CDR3 totals 18 residues. V was cut by 0 bases and J by 4 bases, with 19 bases left in between. The CDR3 sequence: CASSLGGLARGSTGELFF. CDR3 bases: TGCGCCAGCAGCTTGGGAGGGCTAGCGAGGGGGTCCACCGGGGAGCTGTTTTTT.

This clone is a singleton in its sample. The gene calls are TRBV4-1 and TRBJ2-5; 8 positions match TRBD1. The CDR3 contains 15 residues. Trimming removed 2 bases from V and 4 bases from J; junction bases left unmatched: 6. CDR1 and CDR2 from the germline V gene are MGHRA and YSYEKL. The CDR3 DNA follows: TGCGCCAGCAGCCAACGTTCCGGGACAGGAGAGACCCAGTACTTC. This codes for CASSQRSGTGETQYF.

The chain is built from TRBV2 and TRBJ1-1; possibly TRBD1 for D (6 bases). V was pared by 5 bases and J by 0 bases, with 13 bases between. This CDR3 spans 15 amino acids. Germline CDR1 reads SNHLY; CDR2 reads FYNNEI. The CDR3 loop reads CASSRDTAMNTEAFF. The CDR3 nucleotides read TGTGCCAGCAGTAGGGACACTGCTATGAACACTGAAGCTTTCTTT.

This clone occurred once. Other DNA sequences of this sample code for an identical CDR3. The chain links TRBV2 to TRBJ1-5, with a tentative D call TRBD1 (6 bases). Looked up from germline, CDR1 is SNHLY and CDR2 is FYNNEI. This CDR3 is 13 amino acids long. V shed 2 bases and J shed 7 bases, with 9 bases lying between them. The CDR3 protein is CASSEQGNQPQHF. DNA for the CDR3: TGTGCCAGCAGTGAACAGGGGAACCAGCCCCAGCATTTT.

The chain is built from TRBV5-1 and TRBJ2-7; 8 nucleotides line up with TRBD1. This CDR3 contains 14 residues. J gave up 2 bases and V 4 bases, and 5 bases lay outside the gene matches. CDR1 SGHRS and CDR2 YFSETQ come from the germline V gene. The CDR3 loop reads CASSRTGSAYEQYF. As DNA, the CDR3 is TGCGCCAGCAGCCGGACAGGGTCGGCCTACGAGCAGTACTTC.

The chain joins TRBV29-1 to TRBJ2-5; D remains unclear. With 3 bases removed from V and 9 bases from J, the gap between germline ends came to 23 bases. The CDR3 length is 15 residues. Germline CDR1 is SQVTM and CDR2 is ANQGSEA. The CDR3 is CSVDDKGQTRRAQYF. The CDR3, as DNA: TGCAGCGTTGACGACAAAGGTCAAACCCGTCGGGCCCAGTACTTC.

V gene TRBV2 combines with J gene TRBJ2-3; TRBD2 is a possible D gene (5 bases). V was cut by 7 bases and J by 3 bases, with 23 bases left in between. Germline assignment: CDR1 SNHLY and CDR2 FYNNEI. This CDR3 region has 17 residues. CDR3 sequence: CASITEDLGGSTDTQYF. The CDR3 DNA sequence: TGTGCCAGCATCACGGAGGATCTAGGCGGAAGTACAGATACGCAGTATTTT.